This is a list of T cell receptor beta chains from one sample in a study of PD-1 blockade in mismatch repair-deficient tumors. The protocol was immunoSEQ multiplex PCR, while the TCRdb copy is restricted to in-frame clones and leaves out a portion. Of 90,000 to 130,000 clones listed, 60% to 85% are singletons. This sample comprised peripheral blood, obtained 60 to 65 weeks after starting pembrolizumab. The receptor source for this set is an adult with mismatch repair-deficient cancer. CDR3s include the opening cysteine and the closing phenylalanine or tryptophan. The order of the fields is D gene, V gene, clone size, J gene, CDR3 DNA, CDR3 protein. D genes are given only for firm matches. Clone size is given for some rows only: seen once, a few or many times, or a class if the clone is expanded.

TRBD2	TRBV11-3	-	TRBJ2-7	TGTGCCAGCAGCTTACTAGCGGGAGGCCTGAGAGAGCAGTACTTC	CASSLLAGGLREQYF
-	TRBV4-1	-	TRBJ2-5	TGCGCCAGCAGCCAAGAGGGGGTTTCAGAGACCCAGTACTTC	CASSQEGVSETQYF
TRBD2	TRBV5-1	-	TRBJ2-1	TGCGCCAGCAGCTATGAGAGCGGGAGCTCCTACAATGAGCAGTTCTTC	CASSYESGSSYNEQFF
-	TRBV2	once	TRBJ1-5	TGTGCCAGCAGCGTGACAATAGGGTTAAACTCTGGCAATCAGCCCCAGCATTTT	CASSVTIGLNSGNQPQHF
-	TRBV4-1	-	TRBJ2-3	TGCGCCAGCAGCCACCAGGGAGACACAGATACGCAGTATTTT	CASSHQGDTDTQYF
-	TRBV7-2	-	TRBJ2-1	TGTGCCAGCAGCTTAGATCCCGATTATGAGCAGTTCTTC	CASSLDPDYEQFF
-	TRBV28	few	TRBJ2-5	TGTGCCAGCAGCACTCCCGAGGAGACCCAGTACTTC	CASSTPEETQYF
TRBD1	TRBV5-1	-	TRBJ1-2	TGCGCCAGCAGCGCGGGACAGGGGAATGGCTACACCTTC	CASSAGQGNGYTF
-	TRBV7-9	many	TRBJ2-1	TGTGCCAGCAGCCCACTAGCCAATGAGCAGTTCTTC	CASSPLANEQFF
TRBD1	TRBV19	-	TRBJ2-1	TGTGCCAGTAGTACCCCGGACAGGCTGAGTAATGAGCAGTTCTTC	CASSTPDRLSNEQFF
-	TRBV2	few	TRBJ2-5	TGTGCCAGCAGTGAAGTTGGGACCCCAGGCGAGACCCAGTACTTC	CASSEVGTPGETQYF
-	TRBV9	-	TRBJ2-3	TGTGCCAGCAGCGTATCCATTAGCACAGATACGCAGTATTTT	CASSVSISTDTQYF
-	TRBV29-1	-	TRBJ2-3	TGCAGCGTTGGCCCGCAGGGGACAGATACGCAGTATTTT	CSVGPQGTDTQYF
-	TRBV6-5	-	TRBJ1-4	TGTGCCAGCCGGTCCGGGGACAATGAAAAACTGTTTTTT	CASRSGDNEKLFF
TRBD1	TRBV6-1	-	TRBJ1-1	TGTGCCAGCAGTGAGGCGCCCGGGACAGGGGCAACTGAAGCTTTCTTT	CASSEAPGTGATEAFF
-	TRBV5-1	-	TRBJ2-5	TGCGCCAGCAGCGTAACCAGGGGGGCAGAGACCCAGTACTTC	CASSVTRGAETQYF
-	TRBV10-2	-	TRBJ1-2	TGCGCCAGCAGTGGGCTCGGGATTTCGGGTCTACAGGGCTACACCTTC	CASSGLGISGLQGYTF
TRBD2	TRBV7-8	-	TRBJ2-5	TGTGCCAGCAGCCTACGTATGGGACTAGCGGGAGGAGGAGCAGAGACCCAGTACTTC	CASSLRMGLAGGGAETQYF
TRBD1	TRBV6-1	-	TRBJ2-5	TGTGCCAGCAGTGAATGGCAATACAGGGGGATGGAGACCCAGTACTTC	CASSEWQYRGMETQYF
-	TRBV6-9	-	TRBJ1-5	TGTGCCACCACATACCGGAAGAATCAGCCCCAGCATTTT	CATTYRKNQPQHF
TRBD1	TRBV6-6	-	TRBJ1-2	TGTGCCAGCAGTTACGTCCAGGGGGCGGGATATGGCTACACCTTC	CASSYVQGAGYGYTF
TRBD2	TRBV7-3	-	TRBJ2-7	TGTGCCAGCAGCTTAAACGCGGGAGGAAGGGGTGAGCAGTACTTC	CASSLNAGGRGEQYF
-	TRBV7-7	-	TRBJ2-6	TGTGCCAGCAGCGTACTCTTAGTGCCACAAAGTCGGGCCAACGTCCTGACTTTC	CASSVLLVPQSRANVLTF
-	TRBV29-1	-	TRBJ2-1	TGCAGCGTTGGTTCCACCCTCTACAATGAGCAGTTCTTC	CSVGSTLYNEQFF
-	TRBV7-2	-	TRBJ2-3	TGTGCCAGCAGCTTAGGGTTCAGCACAGATACGCAGTATTTT	CASSLGFSTDTQYF
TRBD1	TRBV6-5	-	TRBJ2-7	TGTGCCAGCAGTCCCCGACAGGGTCCGTACGAGCAGTACTTC	CASSPRQGPYEQYF
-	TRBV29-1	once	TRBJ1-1	TGCAGCGTTGGGGGACACCTAAACACTGAAGCTTTCTTT	CSVGGHLNTEAFF
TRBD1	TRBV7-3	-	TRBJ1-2	TGTGCCAGCAGTTGGGGGACAGGGAGTACGGGCTACACCTTC	CASSWGTGSTGYTF
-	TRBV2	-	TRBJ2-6	TGTGCCAGCGAAGGAGGGGGGATTTCAAGAGGCTCTGGGGCCAACGTCCTGACTTTC	CASEGGGISRGSGANVLTF
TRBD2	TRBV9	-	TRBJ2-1	TGTGCCAGCAATCGACTAGCGGACCGCCAAACCTACAATGAGCAGTTCTTC	CASNRLADRQTYNEQFF
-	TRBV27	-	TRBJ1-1	TGTGCCAGCAGTTCCGAGGGGGGTCGGCGGACTGAAGCTTTCTTT	CASSSEGGRRTEAFF
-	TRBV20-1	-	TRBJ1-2	TGCAGTGTCGCACAGGTCTATGGCTACACCTTC	CSVAQVYGYTF
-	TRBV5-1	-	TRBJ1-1	TGCGCCAGCAGCTTGGTTGGGTTCACTGAAGCTTTCTTT	CASSLVGFTEAFF
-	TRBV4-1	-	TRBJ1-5	TGCGCCAGCAGCCAAGCCGGACGGAGCAGCAAGGGGACCCAGCATTTT	CASSQAGRSSKGTQHF
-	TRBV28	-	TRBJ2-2	TGTGCCAGCAGTAGAGGGACGGTGAACACCGGGGAGCTGTTTTTT	CASSRGTVNTGELFF
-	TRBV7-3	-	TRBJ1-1	TGTGCCAGCAGCTCAAACTTGAACACTGAAGCTTTCTTT	CASSSNLNTEAFF
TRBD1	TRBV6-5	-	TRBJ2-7	TGTGCCAGCAGTTACTCACTGGGACAGGGGGTCTACGAGCAGTACTTC	CASSYSLGQGVYEQYF
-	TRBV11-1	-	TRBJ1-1	TGTGCCAGCACCGAAGGACAGTTCACTGAAGCTTTCTTT	CASTEGQFTEAFF
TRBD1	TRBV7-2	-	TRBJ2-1	TGTGCCAGCAGCCCTAGACAGGGGGCGGTCAATGAGCAGTTCTTC	CASSPRQGAVNEQFF
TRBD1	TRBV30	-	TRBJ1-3	TGTGCCTGGAGTGGGCCGGGACAGGGGTATGGAAACACCATATATTTT	CAWSGPGQGYGNTIYF
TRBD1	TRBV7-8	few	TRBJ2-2	TGTGCCAGCAGCTTTGGGGACAGGGGGGCCGGGGAGCTGTTTTTT	CASSFGDRGAGELFF
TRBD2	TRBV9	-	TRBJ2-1	TGTGCCAGCAGCGTAGGTGATAGCGGGAGAAATGAGCAGTTCTTC	CASSVGDSGRNEQFF
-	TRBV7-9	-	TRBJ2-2	TGTGCCAGCAGAGGGTGGGGCACCGGGGAGCTGTTTTTT	CASRGWGTGELFF
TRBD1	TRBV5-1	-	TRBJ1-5	TGCGCCAGCAGCTTGGCCGGGACAGAGAATCAGCCCCAGCATTTT	CASSLAGTENQPQHF
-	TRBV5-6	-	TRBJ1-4	TGTGCCAGCAGCTTGACAGTAAATGAAAAACTGTTTTTT	CASSLTVNEKLFF
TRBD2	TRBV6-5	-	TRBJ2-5	TGTGCCAGCAGAGGGAGGGCCCCGGGAGAGACCCAGTACTTC	CASRGRAPGETQYF
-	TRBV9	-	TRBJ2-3	TGTGCCAGCAGCGTACTTGGGCGAGAGAGGGATACGCAGTATTTT	CASSVLGRERDTQYF
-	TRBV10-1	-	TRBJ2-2	TGCGCCAGCAGTAAACAGATTAACACCGGGGAGCTGTTTTTT	CASSKQINTGELFF
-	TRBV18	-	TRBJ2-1	TGTGCCAGCTCACCACTGAGGAGAGGTTCCTACAATGAGCAGTTCTTC	CASSPLRRGSYNEQFF
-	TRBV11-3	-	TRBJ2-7	TGTGCCAGCAGCTTAGGGGATCGGACTCTGTCTAGCCACGAGCAGTACTTC	CASSLGDRTLSSHEQYF